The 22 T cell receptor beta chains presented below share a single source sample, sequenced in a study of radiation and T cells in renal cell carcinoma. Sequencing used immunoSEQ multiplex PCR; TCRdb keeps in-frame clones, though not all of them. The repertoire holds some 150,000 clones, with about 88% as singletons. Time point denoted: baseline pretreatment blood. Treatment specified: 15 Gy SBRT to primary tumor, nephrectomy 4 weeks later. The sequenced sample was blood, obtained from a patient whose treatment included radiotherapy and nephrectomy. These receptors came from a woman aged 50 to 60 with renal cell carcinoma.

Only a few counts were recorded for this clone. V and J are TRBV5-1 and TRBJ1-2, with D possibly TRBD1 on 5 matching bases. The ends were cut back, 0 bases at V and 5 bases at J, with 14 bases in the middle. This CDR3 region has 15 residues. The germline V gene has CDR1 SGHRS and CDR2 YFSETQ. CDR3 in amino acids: CASSLGQLFTYGYTF. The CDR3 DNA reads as TGCGCCAGCAGCTTGGGACAGCTATTCACTTATGGCTACACCTTC.

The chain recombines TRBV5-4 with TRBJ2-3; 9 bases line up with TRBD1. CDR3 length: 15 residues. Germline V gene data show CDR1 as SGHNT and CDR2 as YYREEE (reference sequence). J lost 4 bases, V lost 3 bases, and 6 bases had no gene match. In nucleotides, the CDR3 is TGTGCCAGCAGCTCACGACAGGGGGAGGCAGATACGCAGTATTTT. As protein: CASSSRQGEADTQYF.

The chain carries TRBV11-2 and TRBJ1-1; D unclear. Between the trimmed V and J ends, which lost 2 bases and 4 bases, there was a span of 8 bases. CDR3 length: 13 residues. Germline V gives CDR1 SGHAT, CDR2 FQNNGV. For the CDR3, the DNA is TGTGCCAGCAGCTTACGGGTTCCCACTGAAGCTTTCTTT. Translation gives CASSLRVPTEAFF.

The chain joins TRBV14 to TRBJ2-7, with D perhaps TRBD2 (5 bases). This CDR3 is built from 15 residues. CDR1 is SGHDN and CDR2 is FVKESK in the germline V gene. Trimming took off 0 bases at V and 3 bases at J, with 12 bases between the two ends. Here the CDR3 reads CASSQDGPSSYEQYF. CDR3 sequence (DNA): TGTGCCAGCAGCCAAGATGGTCCTAGCAGCTACGAGCAGTACTTC.

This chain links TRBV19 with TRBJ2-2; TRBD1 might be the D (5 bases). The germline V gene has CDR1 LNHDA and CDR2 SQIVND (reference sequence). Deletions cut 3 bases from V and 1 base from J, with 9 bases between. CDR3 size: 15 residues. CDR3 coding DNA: TGTGCCAGTAGTATCCGCAGGGTGAACACCGGGGAGCTGTTTTTT. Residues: CASSIRRVNTGELFF.

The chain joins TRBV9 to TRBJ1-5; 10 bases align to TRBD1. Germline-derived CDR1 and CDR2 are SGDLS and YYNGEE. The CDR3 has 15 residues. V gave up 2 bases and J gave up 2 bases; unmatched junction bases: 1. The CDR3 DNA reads TGTGCCAGCAGCGTCGGGACAGGGGGCAATCAGCCCCAGCATTTT. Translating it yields CASSVGTGGNQPQHF.

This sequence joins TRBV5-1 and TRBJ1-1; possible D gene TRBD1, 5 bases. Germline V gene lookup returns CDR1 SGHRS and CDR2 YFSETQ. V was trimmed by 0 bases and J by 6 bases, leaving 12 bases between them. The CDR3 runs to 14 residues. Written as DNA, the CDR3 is TGCGCCAGCAGCTTGGGGGACCCCTCGGCTGAAGCTTTCTTT. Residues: CASSLGDPSAEAFF.

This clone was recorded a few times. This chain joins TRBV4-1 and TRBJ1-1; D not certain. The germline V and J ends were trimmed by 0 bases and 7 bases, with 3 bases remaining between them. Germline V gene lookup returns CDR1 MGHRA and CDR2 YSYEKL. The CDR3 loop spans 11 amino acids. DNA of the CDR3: TGCGCCAGCAGCCAAGATGGTGAAGCTTTCTTT. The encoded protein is CASSQDGEAFF.

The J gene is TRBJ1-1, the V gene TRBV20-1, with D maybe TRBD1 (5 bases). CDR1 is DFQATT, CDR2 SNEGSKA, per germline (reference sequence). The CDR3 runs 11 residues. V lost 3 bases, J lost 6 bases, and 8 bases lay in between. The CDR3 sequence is CSARGDAEAFF. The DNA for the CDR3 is TGCAGTGCTAGGGGGGATGCTGAAGCTTTCTTT.

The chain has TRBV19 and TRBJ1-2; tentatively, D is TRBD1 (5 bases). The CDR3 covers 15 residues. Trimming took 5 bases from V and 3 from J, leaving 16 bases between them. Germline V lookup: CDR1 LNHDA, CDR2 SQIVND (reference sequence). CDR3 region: CASSPWGRAHYGYTF. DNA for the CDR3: TGTGCCAGTAGTCCCTGGGGGAGGGCCCACTATGGCTACACCTTC.

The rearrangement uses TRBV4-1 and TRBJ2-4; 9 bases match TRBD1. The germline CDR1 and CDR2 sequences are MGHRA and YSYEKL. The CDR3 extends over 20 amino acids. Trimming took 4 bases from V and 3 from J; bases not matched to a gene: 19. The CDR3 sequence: CASSRAIPGQGGLGKNIQYF. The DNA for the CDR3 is TGCGCCAGCAGCCGAGCGATCCCGGGACAGGGAGGTTTGGGCAAAAACATTCAGTACTTC.

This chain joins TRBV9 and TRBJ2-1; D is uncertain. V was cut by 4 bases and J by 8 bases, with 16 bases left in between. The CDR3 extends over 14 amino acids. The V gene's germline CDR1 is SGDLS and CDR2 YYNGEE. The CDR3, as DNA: TGTGCCAGCAGCCCCAGTGGGTGGTCCCATGAGCAGTTCTTC. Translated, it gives CASSPSGWSHEQFF.

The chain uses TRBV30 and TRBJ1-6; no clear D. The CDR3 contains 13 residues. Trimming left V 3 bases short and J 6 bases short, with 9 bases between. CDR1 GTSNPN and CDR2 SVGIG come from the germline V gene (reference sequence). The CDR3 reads CAWRRVTNSPLHF. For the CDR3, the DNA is TGTGCCTGGAGACGGGTCACTAATTCACCCCTCCACTTT.

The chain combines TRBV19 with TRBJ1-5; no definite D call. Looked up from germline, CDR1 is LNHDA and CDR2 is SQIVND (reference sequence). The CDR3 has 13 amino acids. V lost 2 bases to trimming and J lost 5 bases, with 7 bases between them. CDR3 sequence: CASSITTDQPQHF. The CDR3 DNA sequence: TGTGCCAGTAGTATAACGACGGATCAGCCCCAGCATTTT.

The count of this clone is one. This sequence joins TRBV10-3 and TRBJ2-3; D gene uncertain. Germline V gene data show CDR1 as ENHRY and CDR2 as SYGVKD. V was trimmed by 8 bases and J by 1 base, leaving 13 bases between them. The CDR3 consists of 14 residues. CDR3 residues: CAISDGLGTDTQYF. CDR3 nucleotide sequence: TGTGCCATCTCCGACGGTCTTGGCACAGATACGCAGTATTTT.

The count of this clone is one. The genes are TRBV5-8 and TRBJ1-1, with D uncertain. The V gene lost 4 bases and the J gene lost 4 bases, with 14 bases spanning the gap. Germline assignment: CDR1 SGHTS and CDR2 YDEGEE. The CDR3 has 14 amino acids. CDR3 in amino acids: CASSHSYGSTEAFF. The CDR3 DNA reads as TGTGCCAGCAGCCATTCGTATGGGAGCACTGAAGCTTTCTTT.

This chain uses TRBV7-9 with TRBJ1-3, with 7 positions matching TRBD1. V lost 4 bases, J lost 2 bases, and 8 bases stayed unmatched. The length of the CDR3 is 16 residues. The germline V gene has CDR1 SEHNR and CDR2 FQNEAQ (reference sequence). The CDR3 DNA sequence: TGTGCCAGCAGCTACGCCGAGACAGGGCCTGGAAACACCATATATTTT. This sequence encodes CASSYAETGPGNTIYF.

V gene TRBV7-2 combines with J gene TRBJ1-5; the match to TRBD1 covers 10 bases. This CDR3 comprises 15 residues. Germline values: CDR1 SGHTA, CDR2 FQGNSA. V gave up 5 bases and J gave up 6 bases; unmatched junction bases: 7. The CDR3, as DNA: TGTGCCAGCAGCCAGGACAGGGGGAGGGTTCAGCCCCAGCATTTT. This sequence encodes CASSQDRGRVQPQHF.

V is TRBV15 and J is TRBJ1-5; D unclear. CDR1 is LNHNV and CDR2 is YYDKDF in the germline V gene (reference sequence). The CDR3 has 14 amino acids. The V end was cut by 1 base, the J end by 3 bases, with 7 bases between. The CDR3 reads CATSRGQINQPQHF. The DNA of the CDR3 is TGTGCCACCAGCAGAGGCCAAATCAATCAGCCCCAGCATTTT.

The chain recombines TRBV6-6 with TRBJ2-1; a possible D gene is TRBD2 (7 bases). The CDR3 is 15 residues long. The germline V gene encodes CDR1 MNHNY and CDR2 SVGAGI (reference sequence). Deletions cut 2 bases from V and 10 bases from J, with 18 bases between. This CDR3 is CASSYVAGAGKEQFF. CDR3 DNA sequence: TGTGCCAGCAGTTACGTCGCGGGGGCCGGCAAAGAGCAGTTCTTC.

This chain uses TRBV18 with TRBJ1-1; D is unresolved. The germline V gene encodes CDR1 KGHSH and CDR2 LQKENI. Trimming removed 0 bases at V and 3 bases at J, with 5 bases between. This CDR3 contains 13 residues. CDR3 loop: CASSPPVDTEAFF. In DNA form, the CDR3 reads TGTGCCAGCTCACCACCGGTGGACACTGAAGCTTTCTTT.

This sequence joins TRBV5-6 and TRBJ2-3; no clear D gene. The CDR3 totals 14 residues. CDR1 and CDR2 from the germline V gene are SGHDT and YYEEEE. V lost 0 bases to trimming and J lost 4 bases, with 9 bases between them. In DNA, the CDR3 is TGTGCCAGCAGCTTGGACGGGTCCGCAGATACGCAGTATTTT. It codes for CASSLDGSADTQYF.